A single sample gave rise to the 29 T cell receptor beta chains below, sequenced in a study of response to subunit inactivated influenza vaccine. TCRdb reprocessed the RT-PCR reads via MiXCR and lists one record per CDR3 protein. Of fewer than 750,000 distinct CDR3 sequences listed, approximately 14% were seen once; the top ten hold around 10%. Material: PBMCs from blood, obtained less than 13 days after vaccination. All receptors derive from a man aged 50 or older who received an inactivated influenza vaccine.

This clonotype was counted many times. This sequence joins TRBV7-9 and TRBJ2-1; D ambiguous. The CDR3 runs to 17 residues. CDR1 is SEHNR, CDR2 FQNEAQ, per germline (reference sequence). V was pared by 4 bases and J by 0 bases, with 16 bases between. CDR3 coding DNA: TGTGCCAGCAGCTCCAACGCCCGATGGGTCTCCTACAATGAGCAGTTCTTC. Translation: CASSSNARWVSYNEQFF.

This clonotype came up a few times. V gene TRBV12-3 or TRBV12-4 combines with J gene TRBJ2-7; TRBD1 matches at 7 bases. The CDR3 is made up of 13 amino acids. With 7 bases clipped from V and 6 bases from J, the junction kept 9 bases outside the gene matches. In nucleotides, the CDR3 is TGTGCCAGCAATACCGGGACAGCACGCGAGCAGTACTTC. Its protein is CASNTGTAREQYF.

This sequence joins TRBV4-3 and TRBJ2-2; D call uncertain. The V gene lost 0 bases and the J gene lost 3 bases, with 14 bases spanning the gap. Germline V CDR1 and CDR2: LGHNA, YSLEER. CDR3 length: 17 residues. CDR3 coding DNA: TGCGCCAGCAGCCAAGATCGGCGGAGAATCGACACCGGGGAGCTGTTTTTT. It encodes CASSQDRRRIDTGELFF.

This chain joins TRBV28 and TRBJ2-7; D might be TRBD2 (6 bases). V dropped 3 bases and J dropped 2 bases, with 11 bases sitting between them. The CDR3 consists of 14 residues. From germline, CDR1 is MDHEN and CDR2 SYDVKM. This CDR3 reads CASSFGGAAYEQYF. The CDR3 DNA is TGTGCCAGCAGTTTCGGGGGAGCGGCCTACGAGCAGTACTTC.

The J gene is TRBJ2-7, the V gene TRBV10-3; perhaps TRBD2 as D (6 bases). V shed 0 bases and J shed 4 bases, with 10 bases lying between them. The germline gives CDR1 ENHRY, CDR2 SYGVKD. The CDR3 sequence is 14 residues long. CDR3 DNA sequence: TGTGCCATCAGTGAGTCCGGAGGGAGGTACGAGCAGTACTTC. This codes for CAISESGGRYEQYF.

This clonotype was seen more than once but under ten times. The chain couples TRBV3-1 to TRBJ2-7, with 8 bases identical to TRBD2. The CDR3 extends over 16 amino acids. The ends lost 1 base at V and 6 bases at J; junction bases unmatched: 11. Germline values: CDR1 LGHDT, CDR2 YNNKEL (reference sequence). The CDR3 DNA reads as TGTGCCAGCAGCCAAGCCTCGTCGGGGGGGCCTCGCGAGCAGTACTTC. Translation: CASSQASSGGPREQYF.

This clonotype has more than one count but fewer than ten. The V call is TRBV20-1, the J call TRBJ2-5; D may be TRBD1 or TRBD2 (6 bases each). The CDR3 consists of 15 residues. V dropped 0 bases and J dropped 5 bases, with 16 bases sitting between them. Germline V gene data show CDR1 as DFQATT and CDR2 as SNEGSKA (reference sequence). As DNA, the CDR3 is TGCAGTGCTAGAGATGGGGGCAGGGCGGGGGAGACCCAGTACTTC. Translation gives CSARDGGRAGETQYF.

This clonotype was seen more than once but under ten times. Its ends do not fully match the called genes, so a read error is possible. The chain carries TRBV6-2 or TRBV6-3 and TRBJ2-1; no firm D call. The CDR3 length is 13 residues. Germline lookup yields CDR1 MNHEY and CDR2 SVGEGT. The CDR3 DNA reads as TGTACCAGCAGTTACTCGATCGGCAATGAGCAGTTCTTC. Translated, it gives CTSSYSIGNEQFF.

V is TRBV27 and J is TRBJ1-5; 8 bases are shared with TRBD1. The CDR3 sequence is 14 residues long. J lost 7 bases, V lost 5 bases, and 7 bases had no gene match. CDR1 MNHEY and CDR2 SMNVEV come from the germline V gene (reference sequence). The CDR3 sequence: CASSVDRGGQPQHF. In nucleotides, the CDR3 is TGTGCCAGCAGTGTCGACAGGGGCGGGCAGCCCCAGCATTTT.

J is TRBJ2-5 and V is TRBV5-1; D is undetermined. The germline V gene has CDR1 SGHRS and CDR2 YFSETQ. The CDR3 extends over 11 amino acids. The V end lost 10 bases, the J end lost 5 bases, and 12 bases lay between the germline ends. The CDR3 spells CAQQLGETQYF. The DNA of the CDR3 is TGCGCCCAGCAGTTGGGGGAGACCCAGTACTTC.

This clonotype has just a few counts. The chain couples TRBV2 to TRBJ1-1; D is unresolved. CDR1 and CDR2 from the germline V gene are SNHLY and FYNNEI. Trimming took 8 bases from V and 6 from J, leaving 10 bases between them. There are 11 residues in the CDR3. The CDR3 sequence is CASDKISEAFF. CDR3 nucleotide sequence: TGTGCCAGCGACAAAATCTCTGAAGCTTTCTTT.

The rearrangement joins TRBV28 to TRBJ2-1, with 7 bases lining up with TRBD1. Germline V lookup: CDR1 MDHEN, CDR2 SYDVKM. The CDR3 contains 14 residues. V gave up 8 bases and J gave up 1 base; unmatched junction bases: 5. The CDR3 sequence is CASVGQQSYNEQFF. Here the CDR3 DNA reads TGTGCCAGCGTGGGACAGCAATCCTACAATGAGCAGTTCTTC. Based on the CDR3 plus reference TRBV28 and TRBJ2-1, the full variable domain is DVKVTQSSRYLVKRTGEKVFLECVQDMDHENMFWYRQDPGLGLRLIYFSYDVKMKEKGDIPEGYSVSREKKERFSLILESASTNQTSMYLCASVGQQSYNEQFFGPGTRLTVL.

The rearrangement joins TRBV9 to TRBJ2-3; TRBD1 or TRBD2 may be the D gene (6 bases each). The CDR3 covers 15 residues. Trimming removed 2 bases from V and 3 bases from J, with 13 bases in between. The germline CDR1 and CDR2 sequences are SGDLS and YYNGEE. CDR3 in amino acids: CASSVRGVGTDTQYF. Written as DNA, the CDR3 is TGTGCCAGCAGCGTTAGGGGGGTAGGAACAGATACGCAGTATTTT.

The table lists this clonotype with a few counts. The J gene is TRBJ2-2, the V gene TRBV3-1; 12 bases fit TRBD2. Germline lookup yields CDR1 LGHDT and CDR2 YNNKEL (reference sequence). This CDR3 has 16 amino acids. J lost 6 bases, V lost 5 bases, and 7 bases had no gene match. CDR3 in DNA: TGTGCCAGCAGCATACGGACTAGCGGGATGGCCGGGGAGCTGTTTTTT. Its translation: CASSIRTSGMAGELFF.

The chain couples TRBV5-6 to TRBJ2-7, with D perhaps being TRBD1 or TRBD2 (6 bases each). V lost 2 bases and J 3 bases, leaving 12 bases between the germline ends. The V gene's germline CDR1 is SGHDT and CDR2 YYEEEE. This CDR3 is built from 14 residues. CDR3 nucleotide sequence: TGTGCCAGCAGCTTTCGGGGGCCATTCTACGAGCAGTACTTC. As protein: CASSFRGPFYEQYF.

A few counts support this clonotype. J is TRBJ2-3 and V is TRBV24-1; 12 bases are a match to TRBD2. This CDR3 has 14 residues. Germline CDR1 reads KGHDR; CDR2 reads SFDVKD. J gave up 4 bases and V 8 bases, and 3 bases lay outside the gene matches. As DNA, the CDR3 is TGTGCCACCACGACTAGCGGGAGATCAGATACGCAGTATTTT. This translates into CATTTSGRSDTQYF.

Many counts were recorded for this clonotype. The chain links TRBV7-6 to TRBJ2-5; D assignment may be TRBD1 or TRBD2 (7 bases each). Germline V CDR1 and CDR2: SGHVS, FNYEAQ. CDR3 length: 16 residues. V lost 3 bases, J lost 9 bases, and 23 bases lay in between. CDR3 coding DNA: TGTGCCAGCAGCTTGAAAAGGGAGGGCAGGGGGGCGTCCCAGTACTTC. It translates to CASSLKREGRGASQYF.

Of note for this clonotype: This could be a read error, since a much larger clone is one nucleotide away. The chain recombines TRBV7-6 with TRBJ2-7; 8 bases are a match to TRBD2. The germline gives CDR1 SGHVS, CDR2 FNYEAQ. The CDR3 sequence is 14 residues long. The J segment lost 7 bases and the V segment lost 4 bases, leaving 9 bases of the junction unmatched. The CDR3 region is CASSSWTSWGEQYF. CDR3 coding DNA: TGTGCCAGCAGCTCATGGACTAGCTGGGGTGAGCAGTACTTC.

In this sample, this clonotype turned up a few times. J is TRBJ2-1 and V is TRBV5-1, with 7 bases that match TRBD1. The J segment lost 3 bases and the V segment lost 3 bases, leaving 9 bases of the junction unmatched. Germline V CDR1 and CDR2: SGHRS, YFSETQ. The CDR3 spans 16 residues. DNA for the CDR3: TGCGCCAGCAGCTACCGGACAGGCTCCATCTACAATGAGCAGTTCTTC. Amino acids: CASSYRTGSIYNEQFF.

This clonotype was detected only a few times. The J gene is TRBJ2-7, the V gene TRBV5-1; 8 positions agree with TRBD2. Germline CDR1 reads SGHRS; CDR2 reads YFSETQ. The CDR3 length is 16 residues. The J segment lost 1 base and the V segment lost 4 bases, leaving 10 bases of the junction unmatched. The CDR3 is CASSGPGGAGSYEQYF. DNA of the CDR3: TGCGCCAGCAGCGGCCCGGGGGGGGCGGGATCCTACGAGCAGTACTTC.

This clonotype was detected only a few times. This chain uses TRBV7-2 with TRBJ1-6, with 10 positions matching TRBD1. V shed 1 base and J 7 bases; nucleotides not matched to a gene: 4. Per the germline V gene, CDR1 is SGHTA and CDR2 is FQGNSA. This CDR3 region has 16 residues. This chain's CDR3 is CASSLVPGQGNSPLHF. Here the CDR3 DNA reads TGTGCCAGCAGCTTAGTCCCGGGACAGGGGAATTCACCCCTCCACTTT.

The rearrangement joins TRBV20-1 to TRBJ2-5, with D possibly being TRBD2 (6 bases). CDR1 and CDR2 (germline): DFQATT, SNEGSKA (reference sequence). Trimming removed 3 bases from V and 4 bases from J, with 9 bases in between. This CDR3 is built from 12 residues. CDR3 sequence: CSASWDSETQYF. The CDR3 nucleotides are TGCAGTGCTAGTTGGGACTCAGAGACCCAGTACTTC.

This clonotype was recorded a few times. The gene calls are TRBV29-1 and TRBJ2-3; 7 bases match TRBD2. Germline CDR1 reads SQVTM; CDR2 reads ANQGSEA. The CDR3 runs 12 residues. The chain's CDR3 is CTSGGGADTQYF. The CDR3 DNA is TGCACCTCGGGCGGGGGAGCAGATACGCAGTATTTT.

This clonotype was observed a handful of times. J is TRBJ2-1 and V is TRBV11-2; 8 bases are a match to TRBD2. The CDR3 has 14 residues. Per germline, CDR1 SGHAT and CDR2 FQNNGV. V shed 8 bases and J 8 bases; nucleotides not matched to a gene: 11. For the CDR3, the DNA is TGTGCCAGCTACCTGACCGGGAGGGCCTATGAGCAGTTCTTC. Its protein product is CASYLTGRAYEQFF. Looking up the rest from reference TRBV11-2 and TRBJ2-1 gives the full variable domain: EAGVAQSPRYKIIEKRQSVAFWCNPISGHATLYWYQQILGQGPKLLIQFQNNGVVDDSQLPKDRFSAERLKGVDSTLKIQPAKLEDSAVYLCASYLTGRAYEQFFGPGTRLTVL.

Comment on this clonotype: An end of the junction differs from the germline gene, which may be a read error. The genes are TRBV7-2 and TRBJ1-6; D ambiguous. The CDR3 spans 12 residues. Germline-derived CDR1 and CDR2 are SGHTA and FQGNSA. DNA for the CDR3: TGTGCCAGCGGCTTTAATACTTCACCCCTCCACTTT. Translated, it gives CASGFNTSPLHF.

This clonotype has a handful of counts. The J gene is TRBJ2-1, the V gene TRBV4-1; 9 nucleotides align to TRBD1. The CDR3 contains 15 residues. Losses at the gene ends were 4 bases for V and 10 bases for J; bases not matched to a gene: 11. Germline V lookup: CDR1 MGHRA, CDR2 YSYEKL. Here the CDR3 DNA reads TGCGCCAGCAGCCCAACGACAGGGGGGATATCCGAGCAGTTCTTC. Translated: CASSPTTGGISEQFF.

The J gene is TRBJ2-2, the V gene TRBV6-1; 7 positions match TRBD1. CDR3 length: 17 amino acids. Germline CDR1 is MNHNS and CDR2 is SASEGT. The V segment lost 4 bases and the J segment 5 bases; nucleotides outside the gene matches: 13. The CDR3 protein is CASSARDSPSWTGELFF. The CDR3, as DNA: TGTGCCAGCAGTGCCCGGGACAGTCCTTCTTGGACCGGGGAGCTGTTTTTT.

The V and J genes are TRBV20-1 and TRBJ2-1, with 9 nucleotides matching TRBD2. The CDR3 totals 14 residues. CDR1 is DFQATT and CDR2 is SNEGSKA in the germline V gene (reference sequence). Trimming removed 6 bases from V and 7 bases from J; junction bases left unmatched: 10. The CDR3 reads CSALAGDLRNEQFF. For the CDR3, the DNA is TGCAGTGCCTTAGCGGGAGATTTAAGGAATGAGCAGTTCTTC.

This clonotype showed up many times. V usage is TRBV11-3 and J usage is TRBJ2-1; TRBD2 matches 7 bases. This CDR3 comprises 16 residues. Germline trimming cut 3 bases from V and 0 bases from J; bases unmatched to any gene: 5. Germline CDR1 is SGHNT and CDR2 is YENEEA. The CDR3: CASSLGGDPSYNEQFF. The CDR3 DNA follows: TGTGCCAGCAGCTTGGGAGGGGATCCCTCCTACAATGAGCAGTTCTTC.